This passage covers 7 T cell receptor beta chains from one sample sequenced in a study of shared clonotypes between healthy human individuals. Repertoires were generated with immunoSEQ multiplex PCR, while TCRdb's copy carries only in-frame clones and drops some. The table shows 2.5 million or so clones, with roughly nine tenths occurring only once. Sequenced sample: naive CD4+ T cells sorted from blood. The subset: CD45RA+ positively selected. These receptors were collected from a man younger than 35 in good health.

This clone has only one observation. The genes are TRBV30 and TRBJ1-2; 10 positions match TRBD1. V dropped 5 bases and J dropped 2; count of bases not matched to a gene: 14. The germline V gene encodes CDR1 GTSNPN and CDR2 SVGIG (reference sequence). The CDR3 is made up of 17 amino acids. The DNA of the CDR3 is TGTGCCTGGGCAATTCGGACAGGGGGATTTGTCAACTATGGCTACACCTTC. Translated: CAWAIRTGGFVNYGYTF.

The chain carries TRBV5-1 and TRBJ1-2, with D perhaps matching TRBD1 (6 bases). CDR3 size: 16 residues. Germline CDR1 is SGHRS and CDR2 is YFSETQ. Trimming took 3 bases from V and 8 from J, leaving 23 bases between them. The CDR3 nucleotides are TGCGCCAGCAGCTCGAAATATAGGACAGCGGCGGGGGGCTACACCTTC. As protein: CASSSKYRTAAGGYTF. The variable domain in full, completed from reference TRBV5-1 and TRBJ1-2, reads KAGVTQTPRYLIKTRGQQVTLSCSPISGHRSVSWYQQTPGQGLQFLFEYFSETQRNKGNFPGRFSGRQFSNSRSEMNVSTLELGDSALYLCASSSKYRTAAGGYTFGSGTRLTVV.

V usage is TRBV7-9 and J usage is TRBJ1-3, with D unclear. This CDR3 is 13 amino acids long. V lost 6 bases, J lost 3 bases, and 9 bases lay in between. CDR1 and CDR2 from the germline V gene are SEHNR and FQNEAQ (reference sequence). The DNA for the CDR3 is TGTGCCAGCAGGACGGACGGTGGAAACACCATATATTTT. This encodes CASRTDGGNTIYF.

This sequence joins TRBV7-6 and TRBJ2-7, with D possibly being TRBD1 (5 bases). This CDR3 has 12 amino acids. V lost 8 bases and J 2 bases, leaving 10 bases between the germline ends. Germline V lookup: CDR1 SGHVS, CDR2 FNYEAQ. CDR3 sequence reads: CASSGFTYEQYF. CDR3 in DNA: TGTGCCAGCTCAGGGTTTACCTACGAGCAGTACTTC.

V is TRBV4-1 and J is TRBJ2-1, with D perhaps TRBD2 (6 bases). The CDR3 is 16 amino acids. Germline CDR1 is MGHRA and CDR2 is YSYEKL. V lost 1 base and J lost 2, with 12 bases in between. The CDR3: CASSQAERAPYNEQFF. DNA for the CDR3: TGCGCCAGCAGCCAAGCTGAGCGGGCACCCTACAATGAGCAGTTCTTC.

The V call is TRBV9, the J call TRBJ2-5; tentatively, D is TRBD1 or TRBD2 (5 bases each). CDR1 is SGDLS and CDR2 is YYNGEE in the germline V gene. V was shortened by 0 bases and J by 1 base, with 10 bases between the two germline ends. This CDR3 has 15 amino acids. Written as DNA, the CDR3 is TGTGCCAGCAGCGTAGATAAGGGGACCCAAGAGACCCAGTACTTC. It is translated as CASSVDKGTQETQYF.

The chain links TRBV19 to TRBJ2-5; 10 positions agree with TRBD2. Germline assignment: CDR1 LNHDA and CDR2 SQIVND (reference sequence). CDR3 length: 16 residues. The ends lost 5 bases at V and 9 bases at J; junction bases unmatched: 15. This CDR3 reads CASSALAGASTGAQYF. The CDR3 coding sequence is TGTGCCAGTAGTGCTCTAGCGGGGGCCTCCACGGGGGCCCAGTACTTC.